This T cell receptor beta chain was profiled in a study of beta chain features in type 1 diabetes. About the study: Across every sample, some 110 million sorted cells were examined in total. Study results and caveats: The study found moderately but significantly shorter TCRB CDR3s in all four CD4+ subsets of Type 1 diabetes patients.

Heparinised blood was drawn once per donor, averaging roughly 0.11 L. Sorting that relied on CD45RO/CCR7/CD25/CD127/CD95/CD27 yielded CD4+ naive, central memory, regulatory and stem cell-like memory cells. A note on this clone: The target antigen is unknown.

CDR1 and CDR2 from the germline V gene are SEHNR and FQNEAQ (reference sequence). The J segment lost 5 bases and the V segment lost 1 base, leaving 9 bases of the junction unmatched. CDR3 size: 17 residues. Expressed TCRB transcripts were sequenced after all isolated RNA was converted to cDNA. TCRdb's copy holds only in-frame clones and misses some; the assay was immunoSEQ multiplex PCR. The table records 900,000 or so clones, about a sixth of them present only once. Source material: naive CD4+ T cells from blood. This clonotype originated in a woman under 30 in good health. The genes are TRBV7-9 and TRBJ2-7; TRBD2 matches at 12 bases. The CDR3, as DNA: TGTGCCAGCAGCTTAGGGCTAGCGGGAGGGCCTGTCCACGAGCAGTACTTC. It translates to CASSLGLAGGPVHEQYF. Full variable domain (missing parts from reference TRBV7-9 and TRBJ2-7): DTGVSQNPRHKITKRGQNVTFRCDPISEHNRLYWYRQTLGQGPEFLTYFQNEAQLEKSRLLSDRFSAERPKGSFSTLEIQRTEQGDSAMYLCASSLGLAGGPVHEQYFGPGTRLTVT.